This T cell receptor beta chain emerged from a study of T cell repertoires in cytomegalovirus infection. Points from the study as a whole: CMV-specific TCR beta clonotypes restricted by HLA-C were the ones dominating the ex vivo response.

In TCRdb, the reads were re-called with MiXCR into one record per CDR3 protein. Of around 280,000 distinct CDR3 sequences in the sample, roughly an eighth are singletons; the top ten hold 8.8%. Ten or more counts support this clonotype. The antigen remains undetermined. Germline CDR1 and CDR2: SEHNR and FQNEAQ (reference sequence). Trimming shortened V by 5 bases and J by 6 bases, and 11 bases separated the two germline ends. The CDR3 is made up of 12 amino acids. The sequence was collected from a human donor in good health (CMV status not recorded). Some clones in this sample may be carry-over from other donors' samples. The genes are TRBV7-9 and TRBJ2-7; possibly TRBD1 for D (6 bases). The sample taken for sequencing was PBMCs. CDR3 protein: CASSTDRLEQYF. CDR3 DNA: TGTGCCAGCAGCACAGACAGGCTCGAGCAGTACTTC. Based on the CDR3 plus reference TRBV7-9 and TRBJ2-7, the full variable domain is DTGVSQNPRHKITKRGQNVTFRCDPISEHNRLYWYRQTLGQGPEFLTYFQNEAQLEKSRLLSDRFSAERPKGSFSTLEIQRTEQGDSAMYLCASSTDRLEQYFGPGTRLTVT.